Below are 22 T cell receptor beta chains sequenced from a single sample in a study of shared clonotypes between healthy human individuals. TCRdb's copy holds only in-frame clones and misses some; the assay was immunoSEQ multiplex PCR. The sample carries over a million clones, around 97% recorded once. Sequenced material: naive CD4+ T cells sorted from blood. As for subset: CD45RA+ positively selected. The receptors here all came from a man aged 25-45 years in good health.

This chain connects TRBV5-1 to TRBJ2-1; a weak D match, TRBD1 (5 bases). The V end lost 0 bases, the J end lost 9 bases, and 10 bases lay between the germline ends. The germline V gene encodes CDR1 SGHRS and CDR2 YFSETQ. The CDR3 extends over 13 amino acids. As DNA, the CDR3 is TGCGCCAGCAGCTTGGAAGGGGTCGCTGAGCAGTTCTTC. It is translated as CASSLEGVAEQFF.

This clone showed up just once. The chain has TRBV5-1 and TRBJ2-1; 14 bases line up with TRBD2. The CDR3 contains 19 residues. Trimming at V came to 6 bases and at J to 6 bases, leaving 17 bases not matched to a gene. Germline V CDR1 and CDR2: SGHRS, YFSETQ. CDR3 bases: TGCGCCAGCAAATTGGGACTAGCGGGAGTAGGTATTTTCTTCAATGAGCAGTTCTTC. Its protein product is CASKLGLAGVGIFFNEQFF.

Here the CDR3 DNA reads TGCGCCAGCAGCTTGGAAGGGACAGGGGGCTACGAGCAGTACTTC. This codes for CASSLEGTGGYEQYF. This chain uses TRBV5-1 with TRBJ2-7; 11 bases agree with TRBD1. V lost 0 bases, J lost 3 bases, and 2 bases stayed unmatched. Germline V gives CDR1 SGHRS, CDR2 YFSETQ. This CDR3 comprises 15 residues. The full variable domain, completed using reference TRBV5-1 and TRBJ2-7, is KAGVTQTPRYLIKTRGQQVTLSCSPISGHRSVSWYQQTPGQGLQFLFEYFSETQRNKGNFPGRFSGRQFSNSRSEMNVSTLELGDSALYLCASSLEGTGGYEQYFGPGTRLTVT.

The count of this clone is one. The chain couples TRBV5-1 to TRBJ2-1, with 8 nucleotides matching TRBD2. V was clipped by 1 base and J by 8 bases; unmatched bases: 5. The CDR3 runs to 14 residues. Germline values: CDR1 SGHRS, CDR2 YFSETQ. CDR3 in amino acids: CASSLTSGSYEQFF. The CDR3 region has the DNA TGCGCCAGCAGCTTGACAAGCGGGAGTTATGAGCAGTTCTTC.

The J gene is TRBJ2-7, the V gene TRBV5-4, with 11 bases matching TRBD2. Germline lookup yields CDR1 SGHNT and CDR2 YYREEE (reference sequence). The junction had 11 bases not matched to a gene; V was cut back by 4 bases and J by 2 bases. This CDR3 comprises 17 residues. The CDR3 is CASSGSKGLADTYEQYF. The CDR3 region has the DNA TGTGCCAGCAGCGGTTCCAAGGGACTAGCGGACACCTACGAGCAGTACTTC.

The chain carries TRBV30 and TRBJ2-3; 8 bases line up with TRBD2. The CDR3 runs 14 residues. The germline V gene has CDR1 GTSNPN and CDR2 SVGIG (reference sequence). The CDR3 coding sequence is TGTGCGTCTACAGTAGCGGGAAGTATAGATACGCAGTATTTT. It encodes CASTVAGSIDTQYF.

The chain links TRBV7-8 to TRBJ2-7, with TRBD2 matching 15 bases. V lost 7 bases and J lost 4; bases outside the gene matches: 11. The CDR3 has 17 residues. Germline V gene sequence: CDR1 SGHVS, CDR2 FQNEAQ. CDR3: CASNRGLAGGVIYEQYF. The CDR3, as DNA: TGTGCCAGCAATAGAGGACTAGCGGGAGGGGTAATTTACGAGCAGTACTTC.

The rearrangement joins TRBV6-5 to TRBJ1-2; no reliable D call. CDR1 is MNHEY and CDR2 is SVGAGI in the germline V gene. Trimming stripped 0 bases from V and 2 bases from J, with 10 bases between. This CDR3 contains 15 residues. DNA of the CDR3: TGTGCCAGCAGTTACTCGGGCCAGGCCAACTATGGCTACACCTTC. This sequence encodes CASSYSGQANYGYTF.

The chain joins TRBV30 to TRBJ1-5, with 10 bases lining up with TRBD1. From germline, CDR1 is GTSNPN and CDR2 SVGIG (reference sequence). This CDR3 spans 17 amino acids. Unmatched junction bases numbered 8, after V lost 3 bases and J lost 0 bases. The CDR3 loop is CAWSRDRGPYSNQPQHF. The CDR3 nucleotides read TGTGCCTGGAGCCGGGACAGGGGCCCTTATAGCAATCAGCCCCAGCATTTT. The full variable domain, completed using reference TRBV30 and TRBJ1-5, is SQTIHQWPATLVQPVGSPLSLECTVEGTSNPNLYWYRQAAGRGLQLLFYSVGIGQISSEVPQNLSASRPQDRQFILSSKKLLLSDSGFYLCAWSRDRGPYSNQPQHFGDGTRLSIL.

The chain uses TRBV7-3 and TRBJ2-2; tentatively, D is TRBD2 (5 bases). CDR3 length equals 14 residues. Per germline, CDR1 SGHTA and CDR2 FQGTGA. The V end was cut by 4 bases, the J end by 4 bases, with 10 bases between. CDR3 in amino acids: CASSWRAGTGELFF. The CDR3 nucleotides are TGTGCCAGCAGCTGGCGGGCGGGCACCGGGGAGCTGTTTTTT.

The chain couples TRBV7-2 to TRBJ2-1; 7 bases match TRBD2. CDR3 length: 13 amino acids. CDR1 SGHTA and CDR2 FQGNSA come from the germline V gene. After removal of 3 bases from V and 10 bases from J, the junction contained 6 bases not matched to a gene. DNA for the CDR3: TGTGCCAGCAGCTTCCTGGGAGCGGGGGAGCAGTTCTTC. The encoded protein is CASSFLGAGEQFF. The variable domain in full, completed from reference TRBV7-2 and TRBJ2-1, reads GAGVSQSPSNKVTEKGKDVELRCDPISGHTALYWYRQSLGQGLEFLIYFQGNSAPDKSGLPSDRFSAERTGGSVSTLTIQRTQQEDSAVYLCASSFLGAGEQFFGPGTRLTVL.

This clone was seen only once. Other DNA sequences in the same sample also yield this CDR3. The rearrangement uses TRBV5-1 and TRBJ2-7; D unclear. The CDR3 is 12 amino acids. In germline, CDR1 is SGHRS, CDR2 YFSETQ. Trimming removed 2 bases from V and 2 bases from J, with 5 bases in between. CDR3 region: CASSLPTYEQYF. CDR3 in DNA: TGCGCCAGCAGCTTACCTACCTACGAGCAGTACTTC.

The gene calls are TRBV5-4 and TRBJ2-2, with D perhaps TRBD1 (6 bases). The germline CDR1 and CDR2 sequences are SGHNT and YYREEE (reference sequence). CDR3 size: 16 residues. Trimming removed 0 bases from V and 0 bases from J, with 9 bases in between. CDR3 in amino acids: CASSLEQGTNTGELFF. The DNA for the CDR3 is TGTGCCAGCAGCTTGGAACAGGGCACGAACACCGGGGAGCTGTTTTTT.

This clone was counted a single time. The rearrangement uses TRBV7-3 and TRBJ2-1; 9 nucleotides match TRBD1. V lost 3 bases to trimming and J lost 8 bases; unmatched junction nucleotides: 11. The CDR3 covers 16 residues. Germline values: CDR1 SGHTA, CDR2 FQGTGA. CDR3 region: CASSFRPGQGKYEQFF. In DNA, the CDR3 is TGTGCCAGCAGCTTTAGACCGGGACAGGGTAAATATGAGCAGTTCTTC.

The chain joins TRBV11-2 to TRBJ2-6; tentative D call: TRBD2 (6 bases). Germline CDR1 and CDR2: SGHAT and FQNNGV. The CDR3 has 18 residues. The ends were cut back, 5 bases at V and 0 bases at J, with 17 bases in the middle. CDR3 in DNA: TGTGCCAGCAGCCTCAGAGGGACTCTCCTCTCTGGGGCCAACGTCCTGACTTTC. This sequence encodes CASSLRGTLLSGANVLTF.

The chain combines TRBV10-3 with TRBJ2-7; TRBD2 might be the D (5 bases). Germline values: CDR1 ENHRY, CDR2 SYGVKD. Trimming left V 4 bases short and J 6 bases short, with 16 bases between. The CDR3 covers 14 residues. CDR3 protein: CAISAAKIASEQYF. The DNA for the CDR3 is TGTGCCATCAGTGCGGCTAAGATAGCGAGCGAGCAGTACTTC.

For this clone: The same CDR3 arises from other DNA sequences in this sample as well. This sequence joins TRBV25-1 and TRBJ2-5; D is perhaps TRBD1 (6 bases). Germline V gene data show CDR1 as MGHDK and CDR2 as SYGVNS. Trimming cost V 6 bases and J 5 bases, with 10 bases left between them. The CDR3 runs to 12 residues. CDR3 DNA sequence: TGTGCCAGCAGCGCCACAGGGGAGACCCAGTACTTC. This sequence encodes CASSATGETQYF.

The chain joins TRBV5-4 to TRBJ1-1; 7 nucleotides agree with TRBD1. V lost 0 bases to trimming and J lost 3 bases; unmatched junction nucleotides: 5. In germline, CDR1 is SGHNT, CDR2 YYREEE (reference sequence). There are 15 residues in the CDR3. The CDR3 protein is CASSLARQGHTEAFF. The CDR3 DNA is TGTGCCAGCAGCTTGGCCCGACAGGGCCACACTGAAGCTTTCTTT.

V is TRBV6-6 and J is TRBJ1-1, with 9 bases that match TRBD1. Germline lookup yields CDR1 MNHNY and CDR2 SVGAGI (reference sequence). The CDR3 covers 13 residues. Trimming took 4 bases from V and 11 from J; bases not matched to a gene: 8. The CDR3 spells CASSSGTGIVAFF. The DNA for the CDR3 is TGTGCCAGCAGTTCCGGGACAGGGATCGTTGCTTTCTTT.

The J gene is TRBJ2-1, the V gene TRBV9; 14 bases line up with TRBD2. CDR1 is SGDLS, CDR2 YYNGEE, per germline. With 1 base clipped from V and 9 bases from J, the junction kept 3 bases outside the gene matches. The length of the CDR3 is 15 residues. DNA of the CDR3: TGTGCCAGCAGCGTAAGGACTAGCGGGAGGAGTGAGCAGTTCTTC. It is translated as CASSVRTSGRSEQFF.

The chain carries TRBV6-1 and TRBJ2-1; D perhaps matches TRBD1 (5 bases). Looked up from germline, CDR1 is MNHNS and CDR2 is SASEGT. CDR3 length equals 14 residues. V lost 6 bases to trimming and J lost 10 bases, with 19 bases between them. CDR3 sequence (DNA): TGTGCCAGCAGCCCCTCCCACGTGCAGGGCGAGCAGTTCTTC. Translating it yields CASSPSHVQGEQFF.

CDR3 sequence (DNA): TGTGCCAGCAGCTTAGAGTTAGGAGGAGAGACCCAGTACTTC. This gives the protein CASSLELGGETQYF. The rearrangement joins TRBV7-7 to TRBJ2-5, with D perhaps matching TRBD2 (5 bases). V lost 1 base and J 4 bases, leaving 10 bases between the germline ends. This CDR3 is built from 14 residues. Germline loops: CDR1 SSHAT, CDR2 FNYEAQ (reference sequence).